Listed here are 5 T cell receptor beta chains from one sample, sequenced in a study of Graves' ophthalmopathy and Graves' hyperthyroidism. TCR beta CDR3 regions were amplified from RNA transcripts. RT-PCR in the first round used HTBI primers; a second-round multiplex PCR followed. In TCRdb, the multiplex PCR reads were re-called with MiXCR into one record per CDR3 protein. The table shows about 170,000 distinct CDR3 sequences, with less than 45% occurring only once. Specimen: peripheral blood. These receptors all stem from a woman between 40 and 50 years old with Graves' ophthalmopathy.

This clonotype has more than one count but fewer than ten. V usage is TRBV6-5 and J usage is TRBJ1-2, with 7 bases matching TRBD1. V gave up 0 bases and J gave up 2 bases; unmatched junction bases: 3. CDR3 length: 15 amino acids. CDR1 MNHEY and CDR2 SVGAGI come from the germline V gene. The CDR3 nucleotides are TGTGCCAGCAGTTACTCGGGACAGCTAAACTATGGCTACACCTTC. The encoded protein is CASSYSGQLNYGYTF.

This clonotype was counted a few times. The chain is built from TRBV6-1 and TRBJ2-7, with TRBD1 matching 8 bases. Germline CDR1 and CDR2: MNHNS and SASEGT. The CDR3 length is 14 residues. The J segment lost 3 bases and the V segment lost 8 bases, leaving 9 bases of the junction unmatched. The CDR3 protein is CASLDRDSYYEQYF. The CDR3 nucleotides read TGTGCCAGCCTGGACAGGGATAGCTACTACGAGCAGTACTTC.

This clonotype was observed at least ten times. The chain recombines TRBV9 with TRBJ2-7; 8 bases map to TRBD1. The V segment lost 4 bases and the J segment 0 bases; nucleotides outside the gene matches: 9. Germline V lookup: CDR1 SGDLS, CDR2 YYNGEE. The CDR3 spans 16 residues. As DNA, the CDR3 is TGTGCCAGCAGCTCTACTCCGGGACAGGCCTCCTACGAGCAGTACTTC. Its protein product is CASSSTPGQASYEQYF.

This clonotype was detected many times. The CDR3 region has the DNA TGTGCCAGCAGCTTAATTGGATTTGATGGCTACACCTTC. Amino acid sequence: CASSLIGFDGYTF. This chain connects TRBV13 to TRBJ1-2; D remains ambiguous. Germline V gives CDR1 PRHDT, CDR2 FYEKMQ (reference sequence). The CDR3 covers 13 residues. The V end was cut by 2 bases, the J end by 6 bases, with 10 bases between.

The chain carries TRBV6-2 or TRBV6-3 and TRBJ2-2; 7 bases fit TRBD1. V gave up 8 bases and J gave up 3 bases; unmatched junction bases: 6. Germline V gene sequence: CDR1 MNHEY, CDR2 SVGEGT. This CDR3 contains 14 residues. CDR3 nucleotides: TGTGCCAGCCGTACAGGGACAGACACCGGGGAGCTGTTTTTT. Protein: CASRTGTDTGELFF.